A single sample gave rise to the 14 T cell receptor beta chains below, sequenced in a study of cytomegalovirus exposure and HLA in healthy donors. The primer mix had 60 Vbeta and 13 Jbeta primers. Assay: immunoSEQ multiplex PCR; the TCRdb copy retains only in-frame clones and omits some. The table records approximately 210,000 clones, approximately 80% of them present only once. The material sequenced was PBMCs. The receptors were sampled from a woman between 40 and 55 years old in good health and CMV-seronegative.

The chain has TRBV27 and TRBJ2-3; a weak D match, TRBD2 (5 bases). This CDR3 region has 14 residues. Between the trimmed V and J ends, which lost 0 bases and 3 bases, there was a span of 7 bases. Germline CDR1 is MNHEY and CDR2 is SMNVEV (reference sequence). The CDR3 DNA reads TGTGCCAGCAGTTTATCCCGGGAAACAGATACGCAGTATTTT. This codes for CASSLSRETDTQYF.

The chain is built from TRBV4-1 and TRBJ2-7; D is tentatively TRBD1 or TRBD2 (5 bases each). The CDR3 runs 13 residues. Looked up from germline, CDR1 is MGHRA and CDR2 is YSYEKL. With 1 base removed from V and 3 bases from J, the gap between germline ends came to 7 bases. The CDR3 coding sequence is TGCGCCAGCAGCCAAGTTGGGGGCTACGAGCAGTACGTC. This encodes CASSQVGGYEQYV.

This chain connects TRBV27 to TRBJ2-3; 8 nucleotides match TRBD2. Per the germline V gene, CDR1 is MNHEY and CDR2 is SMNVEV (reference sequence). Unmatched junction bases numbered 6, after V lost 4 bases and J lost 0 bases. This CDR3 has 16 amino acids. The CDR3 nucleotides read TGTGCCAGCAGTTCCTTAGCGGGACCTAGCACAGATACGCAGTATTTT. Translated: CASSSLAGPSTDTQYF.

V gene TRBV30 combines with J gene TRBJ2-7; D is perhaps TRBD2 (5 bases). The CDR3 length is 11 residues. Germline loops: CDR1 GTSNPN, CDR2 SVGIG (reference sequence). Trimming stripped 1 base from V and 4 bases from J, with 5 bases between. CDR3 in DNA: TGTGCCTGGAGTGCGGGGTACGAGCAGTACGTC. It codes for CAWSAGYEQYV.

The rearrangement uses TRBV27 and TRBJ2-1; no firm D call. Trimming took off 3 bases at V and 2 bases at J, with 14 bases between the two ends. Germline CDR1 and CDR2: MNHEY and SMNVEV (reference sequence). The CDR3 has 16 residues. CDR3 protein: CASSLTSNMAYNEQFF. CDR3 DNA: TGTGCCAGCAGTTTGACATCTAATATGGCCTACAATGAGCAGTTCTTC.

CDR3 nucleotide sequence: TGTGCCAGCAGTGACGGAACAGGGGGCGCCAGGCCCGGGGAGCTGTTTTTT. This encodes CASSDGTGGARPGELFF. The chain carries TRBV6-1 and TRBJ2-2; 9 bases align to TRBD1. After removal of 3 bases from V and 6 bases from J, the junction contained 11 bases not matched to a gene. Germline V gene sequence: CDR1 MNHNS, CDR2 SASEGT. The CDR3 extends over 17 amino acids.

This chain connects TRBV5-1 to TRBJ2-1; D is perhaps TRBD2 (6 bases). Germline CDR1 reads SGHRS; CDR2 reads YFSETQ. Trimming removed 5 bases at V and 5 bases at J, with 14 bases between. This CDR3 has 14 residues. CDR3 sequence reads: CASRVNSGNNEQFF. CDR3 nucleotide sequence: TGCGCCAGCAGAGTTAATAGCGGCAACAATGAGCAGTTCTTC.

Details on this clone: A read error may account for a junction end that differs from germline. V and J are TRBV19 and TRBJ1-2; D call uncertain. This CDR3 has 11 residues. Germline-derived CDR1 and CDR2 are LNHDA and SQIVND (reference sequence). The CDR3 is CASSIAAEALF. CDR3 coding DNA: TGTGCCAGTAGTATAGCGGCGGAAGCCCTCTTC.

J is TRBJ2-2 and V is TRBV19, with unresolved D. Germline assignment: CDR1 LNHDA and CDR2 SQIVND (reference sequence). The V and J ends lost 3 bases and 4 bases respectively, with 15 bases between them. The CDR3 totals 16 residues. CDR3 sequence: CASSIPQVGTTGELFF. The CDR3 coding sequence is TGTGCCAGTAGTATCCCCCAGGTAGGAACCACCGGGGAGCTGTTTTTT.

This sequence joins TRBV9 and TRBJ2-7; possibly TRBD2 for D (5 bases). This CDR3 is built from 13 residues. Per germline, CDR1 SGDLS and CDR2 YYNGEE. V was cut by 4 bases and J by 8 bases, with 16 bases left in between. CDR3 DNA sequence: TGTGCCAGCAGCCCTCGGACTCCTTCCCAGCAGTACTTC. Residues: CASSPRTPSQQYF.

The chain links TRBV7-3 to TRBJ1-1; 7 bases match TRBD1. V lost 2 bases and J lost 4; bases outside the gene matches: 7. CDR1 SGHTA and CDR2 FQGTGA come from the germline V gene. CDR3 length: 15 residues. Here the CDR3 DNA reads TGTGCCAGCAGCTTATCCCCCTCAGGGGGCACTGAAGCTTTCTTT. Its protein is CASSLSPSGGTEAFF.

The chain links TRBV5-1 to TRBJ2-2, with D uncertain. The CDR3 has 15 amino acids. Trimming pared 0 bases from V and 6 bases from J, leaving 12 bases between. Germline lookup yields CDR1 SGHRS and CDR2 YFSETQ. CDR3 loop: CASSLALSAPGELFF. The CDR3, as DNA: TGCGCCAGCAGCTTGGCCCTCAGCGCGCCCGGGGAGCTGTTTTTT.

This chain joins TRBV27 and TRBJ1-2, with D possibly being TRBD1 (5 bases). V lost 5 bases and J 3 bases, leaving 13 bases between the germline ends. The CDR3 extends over 14 amino acids. Germline V CDR1 and CDR2: MNHEY, SMNVEV (reference sequence). CDR3 loop: CASSLGAGDYGYTF. CDR3 nucleotides: TGTGCCAGCAGTCTAGGGGCGGGGGACTATGGCTACACCTTC.

About this clone itself: Other DNA sequences of this sample code for an identical CDR3. The rearrangement joins TRBV5-1 to TRBJ2-1; possible D gene TRBD1, 6 bases. Per the germline V gene, CDR1 is SGHRS and CDR2 is YFSETQ. The CDR3 length is 15 residues. V lost 1 base, J lost 0 bases, and 8 bases lay in between. The CDR3 sequence: CASSLQGSSYNEQFF. The CDR3 bases are TGCGCCAGCAGCTTGCAGGGGAGCTCCTACAATGAGCAGTTCTTC.